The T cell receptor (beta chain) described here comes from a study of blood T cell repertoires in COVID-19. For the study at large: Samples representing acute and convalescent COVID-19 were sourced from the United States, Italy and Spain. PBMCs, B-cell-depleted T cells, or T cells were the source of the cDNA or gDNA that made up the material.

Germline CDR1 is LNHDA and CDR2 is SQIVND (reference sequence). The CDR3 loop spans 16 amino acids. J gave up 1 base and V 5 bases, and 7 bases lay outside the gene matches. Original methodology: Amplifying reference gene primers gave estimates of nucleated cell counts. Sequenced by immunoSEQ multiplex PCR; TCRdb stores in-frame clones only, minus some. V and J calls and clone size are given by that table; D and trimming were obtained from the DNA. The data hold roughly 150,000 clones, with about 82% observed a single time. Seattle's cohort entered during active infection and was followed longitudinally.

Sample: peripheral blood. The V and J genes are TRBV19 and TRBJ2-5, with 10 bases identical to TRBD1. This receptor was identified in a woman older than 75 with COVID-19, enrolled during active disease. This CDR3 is CASSSPRDRGQETQYF. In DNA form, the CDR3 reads TGTGCCAGTAGTTCGCCCCGGGACAGGGGCCAAGAGACCCAGTACTTC.